One sample yielded the 2 T cell receptor beta chains listed below, sequenced in a study of blood T cell repertoires in COVID-19. TCRdb's table, derived via immunoSEQ multiplex PCR, lists solely in-frame clones and lacks some. The sample lists about 440,000 clones, 88% seen once, with roughly 12% in the top ten. The sample consisted of peripheral blood. These receptor sequences come from a woman in her 50s with COVID-19, enrolled during active disease.

The rearrangement joins TRBV6-5 to TRBJ1-1; 7 nucleotides match TRBD1. The germline CDR1 and CDR2 sequences are MNHEY and SVGAGI. There are 14 residues in the CDR3. J lost 5 bases, V lost 6 bases, and 9 bases had no gene match. CDR3 bases: TGTGCCAGCAGGATAGGGGGCGCCGGGACTGAAGCTTTCTTT. As protein: CASRIGGAGTEAFF.

The chain couples TRBV3-1 (or the pseudogene TRBV3-2) to TRBJ2-2; TRBD2 agrees at 14 bases. The CDR3 has 15 amino acids. The J segment lost 6 bases and the V segment lost 6 bases, leaving 3 bases of the junction unmatched. CDR1 is LGHDT and CDR2 is YNNKEL in the germline V gene (reference sequence). In DNA form, the CDR3 reads TGTGCCAGCAGACTGACTAGCGGGGGGGCCGGGGAGCTGTTTTTT. Its translation: CASRLTSGGAGELFF.